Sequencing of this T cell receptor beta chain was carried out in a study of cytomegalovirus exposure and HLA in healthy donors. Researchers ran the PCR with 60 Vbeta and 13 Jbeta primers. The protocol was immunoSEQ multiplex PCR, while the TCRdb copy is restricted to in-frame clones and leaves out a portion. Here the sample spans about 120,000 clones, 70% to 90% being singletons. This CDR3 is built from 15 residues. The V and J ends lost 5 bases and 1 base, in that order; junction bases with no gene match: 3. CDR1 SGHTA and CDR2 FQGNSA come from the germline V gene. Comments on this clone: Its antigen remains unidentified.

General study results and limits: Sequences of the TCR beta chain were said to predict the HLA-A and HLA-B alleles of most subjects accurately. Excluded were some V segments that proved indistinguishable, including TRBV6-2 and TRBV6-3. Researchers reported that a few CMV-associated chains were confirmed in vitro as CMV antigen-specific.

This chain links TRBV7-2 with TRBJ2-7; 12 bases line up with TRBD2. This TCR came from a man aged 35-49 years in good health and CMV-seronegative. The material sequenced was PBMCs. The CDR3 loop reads CASSQLAGGSYEQYF. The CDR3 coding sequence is TGTGCCAGCAGCCAGCTAGCGGGAGGGTCCTACGAGCAGTACTTC. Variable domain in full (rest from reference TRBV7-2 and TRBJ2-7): GAGVSQSPSNKVTEKGKDVELRCDPISGHTALYWYRQSLGQGLEFLIYFQGNSAPDKSGLPSDRFSAERTGGSVSTLTIQRTQQEDSAVYLCASSQLAGGSYEQYFGPGTRLTVT.